This T cell receptor beta chain stems from a study of blood T cell repertoires in COVID-19. Background on the study: The samples span acute and convalescent COVID-19 from the United States, Italy and Spain. The analysed material was cDNA or gDNA that came from T cells, B-cell-depleted T cells, or PBMCs.

Trimming took 1 base from V and 5 from J, leaving 13 bases between them. The germline V gene encodes CDR1 SGHRS and CDR2 YFSETQ. This CDR3 is 15 amino acids long. How the authors handled the data: For nucleated cells, counts were estimated from reference gene primer amplification. Using immunoSEQ multiplex PCR, the repertoire was profiled, and TCRdb retains in-frame clones only, with some absent. V, J and clone size derive from that table, while D and trimming were established from the DNA sequence. The table records some 100,000 clones, 80% to 90% of them present only once. Sequencing was done on a sample of peripheral blood. The V and J genes are TRBV5-1 and TRBJ2-1; perhaps TRBD2 as D (6 bases). The TCR comes from a human donor in a cohort sampled during active COVID-19. The CDR3 reads CASSLIRGENNEQFF. The CDR3 nucleotides read TGCGCCAGCAGCTTGATCCGCGGGGAGAACAATGAGCAGTTCTTC. The complete variable domain, with remaining parts taken from reference TRBV5-1 and TRBJ2-1, reads KAGVTQTPRYLIKTRGQQVTLSCSPISGHRSVSWYQQTPGQGLQFLFEYFSETQRNKGNFPGRFSGRQFSNSRSEMNVSTLELGDSALYLCASSLIRGENNEQFFGPGTRLTVL.